Below, 10 T cell receptor beta chains from the same sample are listed, as sequenced in a study of T cell responses to AZD1222 COVID-19 vaccine. Some clones are missing from TCRdb's copy, which holds only in-frame ones; the method was immunoSEQ multiplex PCR. The data hold roughly 120,000 clones, with roughly 90% observed a single time. Sample: peripheral blood, taken 28 days after the second AZD1222 dose. The receptors here all came from an adult who received the AZD1222 COVID-19 vaccine.

J is TRBJ2-7 and V is TRBV7-8, with D unresolved. Germline assignment: CDR1 SGHVS and CDR2 FQNEAQ. With 5 bases removed from V and 0 bases from J, the gap between germline ends came to 8 bases. This CDR3 contains 13 residues. The DNA for the CDR3 is TGTGCCAGCAGCGGAAGTACCTCCTACGAGCAGTACTTC. Its translation is CASSGSTSYEQYF.

The chain joins TRBV11-1 to TRBJ2-5; perhaps TRBD2 as D (6 bases). V was cut by 4 bases and J by 5 bases, with 20 bases left in between. The CDR3 length is 16 residues. Looked up from germline, CDR1 is SGHAT and CDR2 is FQDESV (reference sequence). The CDR3 reads CASSSWDLGGRETQYF. The CDR3 region has the DNA TGTGCCAGCAGCTCCTGGGACTTAGGAGGACGGGAGACCCAGTACTTC.

V and J are TRBV3-1 (or the pseudogene TRBV3-2) and TRBJ2-1; possible D gene TRBD2, 7 bases. V gave up 4 bases and J gave up 2 bases, with 12 bases separating them. The germline V gene encodes CDR1 LGHDT and CDR2 YNNKEL (reference sequence). The CDR3 runs to 15 residues. For the CDR3, the DNA is TGTGCCAGCAGCCTTAAAGGGGGGGCCTACAATGAGCAGTTCTTC. This sequence encodes CASSLKGGAYNEQFF.

The rearrangement links TRBV11-1 to TRBJ2-7, with D maybe TRBD2 (5 bases). Germline V gives CDR1 SGHAT, CDR2 FQDESV (reference sequence). The CDR3 totals 13 residues. Between the trimmed V and J ends, which lost 8 bases and 0 bases, there was a span of 11 bases. CDR3 sequence reads: CASRSSHSYEQYF. CDR3 bases: TGTGCCAGCCGCTCTAGCCACTCCTACGAGCAGTACTTC.

A note on this clone: Other DNA variants within this sample encode the same CDR3. The chain uses TRBV5-1 and TRBJ1-1; no clear D. This CDR3 has 13 amino acids. The V gene lost 2 bases and the J gene lost 1 base, with 6 bases spanning the gap. CDR1 and CDR2 (germline): SGHRS, YFSETQ. The CDR3 protein is CASSLTGNTEAFF. As DNA, the CDR3 is TGCGCCAGCAGCTTAACGGGGAACACTGAAGCTTTCTTT.

The gene calls are TRBV6-5 and TRBJ2-7; tentative D call: TRBD1 (6 bases). The CDR3 sequence is 11 residues long. Germline values: CDR1 MNHEY, CDR2 SVGAGI. V lost 10 bases and J 6 bases, leaving 13 bases between the germline ends. The CDR3 DNA reads TGTGCCACCCGACAGGCAGGCGAGCAGTACTTC. Protein sequence: CATRQAGEQYF.

This chain links TRBV7-8 with TRBJ2-5; TRBD1 might be the D (6 bases). The CDR3 spans 13 residues. Between the trimmed V and J ends, which lost 5 bases and 5 bases, there was a span of 12 bases. Germline V gene sequence: CDR1 SGHVS, CDR2 FQNEAQ. The CDR3 region has the DNA TGTGCCAGCAGCCCAGGGGTGCGGGAGACCCAGTACTTC. Translation: CASSPGVRETQYF.

This clone has more than one count but fewer than ten. The rearrangement joins TRBV6-5 to TRBJ1-2; 7 nucleotides align to TRBD1. The CDR3 is 14 residues long. Trimming cost V 2 bases and J 5 bases; bases outside gene matches: 5. Germline CDR1 MNHEY, CDR2 SVGAGI. The CDR3 DNA reads TGTGCCAGCAGTTACGAGGGGGCGCGGTATGGCTACACCTTC. This encodes CASSYEGARYGYTF.

The genes are TRBV27 and TRBJ2-1, with TRBD2 identical over 13 bases. Germline trimming cut 5 bases from V and 8 bases from J; bases unmatched to any gene: 6. Germline V gene lookup returns CDR1 MNHEY and CDR2 SMNVEV (reference sequence). CDR3 length: 15 amino acids. The CDR3 reads CASSLRTSGSYEQFF. Here the CDR3 DNA reads TGTGCCAGCAGTCTTCGGACTAGCGGGAGCTATGAGCAGTTCTTC.

This chain joins TRBV15 and TRBJ1-2; D gene ambiguous. Germline V gene sequence: CDR1 LNHNV, CDR2 YYDKDF (reference sequence). CDR3 length: 14 residues. Trimming cost V 5 bases and J 1 base, with 11 bases left between them. The DNA of the CDR3 is TGTGCCACCAGCGGTGGAGGGAGTAACTATGGCTACACCTTC. It codes for CATSGGGSNYGYTF.